This TCR beta chain was captured by sequencing in a study of blood T cell repertoires in COVID-19. Per the germline V gene, CDR1 is SGHTA and CDR2 is FQGTGA. This CDR3 spans 13 amino acids. V trimming: 4 bases; J trimming: 9 bases; junction bases outside the gene matches: 6. Source study methods: How many nucleated cells were present was estimated from reference gene primer amplification. Sequenced by immunoSEQ multiplex PCR; TCRdb stores in-frame clones only, minus some. Clone size and the V and J calls come from that table; the DNA yielded D and trimming. There are roughly 400,000 clones in the sample; over 75% occur only once, and 1.4% to 1.5% lies in the top ten. This clone was detected only a few times. Participant-given clinical history determined each cohort assignment.

Sequencing was performed on PBMCs or T cells enriched from blood (not recorded which). The chain links TRBV7-3 to TRBJ2-1; 7 nucleotides align to TRBD1. This receptor was identified in a woman between 18 and 29 years old who had been exposed to COVID-19. The CDR3 nucleotides are TGTGCCAGCAGCTACACAGGGGTGGGTGAGCAGTTCTTC. It encodes CASSYTGVGEQFF.